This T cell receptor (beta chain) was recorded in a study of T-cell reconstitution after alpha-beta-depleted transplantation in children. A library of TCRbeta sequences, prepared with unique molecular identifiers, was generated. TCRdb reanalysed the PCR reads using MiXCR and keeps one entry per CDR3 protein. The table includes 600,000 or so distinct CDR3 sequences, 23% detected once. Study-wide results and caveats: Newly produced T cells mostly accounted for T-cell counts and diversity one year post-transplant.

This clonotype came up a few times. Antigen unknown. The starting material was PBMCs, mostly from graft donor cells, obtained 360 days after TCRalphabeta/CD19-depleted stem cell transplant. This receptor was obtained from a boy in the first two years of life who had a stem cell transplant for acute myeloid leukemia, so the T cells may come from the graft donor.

The CDR3 here is CSARLLGIYNEQFF. CDR3 DNA: TGCAGTGCTAGACTCCTCGGTATTTACAATGAGCAGTTCTTC. This chain joins TRBV20-1 and TRBJ2-1; D not certain. Germline assignment: CDR1 DFQATT and CDR2 SNEGSKA (reference sequence). The CDR3 length is 14 residues. Trimming took 2 bases from V and 4 from J, leaving 12 bases between them.